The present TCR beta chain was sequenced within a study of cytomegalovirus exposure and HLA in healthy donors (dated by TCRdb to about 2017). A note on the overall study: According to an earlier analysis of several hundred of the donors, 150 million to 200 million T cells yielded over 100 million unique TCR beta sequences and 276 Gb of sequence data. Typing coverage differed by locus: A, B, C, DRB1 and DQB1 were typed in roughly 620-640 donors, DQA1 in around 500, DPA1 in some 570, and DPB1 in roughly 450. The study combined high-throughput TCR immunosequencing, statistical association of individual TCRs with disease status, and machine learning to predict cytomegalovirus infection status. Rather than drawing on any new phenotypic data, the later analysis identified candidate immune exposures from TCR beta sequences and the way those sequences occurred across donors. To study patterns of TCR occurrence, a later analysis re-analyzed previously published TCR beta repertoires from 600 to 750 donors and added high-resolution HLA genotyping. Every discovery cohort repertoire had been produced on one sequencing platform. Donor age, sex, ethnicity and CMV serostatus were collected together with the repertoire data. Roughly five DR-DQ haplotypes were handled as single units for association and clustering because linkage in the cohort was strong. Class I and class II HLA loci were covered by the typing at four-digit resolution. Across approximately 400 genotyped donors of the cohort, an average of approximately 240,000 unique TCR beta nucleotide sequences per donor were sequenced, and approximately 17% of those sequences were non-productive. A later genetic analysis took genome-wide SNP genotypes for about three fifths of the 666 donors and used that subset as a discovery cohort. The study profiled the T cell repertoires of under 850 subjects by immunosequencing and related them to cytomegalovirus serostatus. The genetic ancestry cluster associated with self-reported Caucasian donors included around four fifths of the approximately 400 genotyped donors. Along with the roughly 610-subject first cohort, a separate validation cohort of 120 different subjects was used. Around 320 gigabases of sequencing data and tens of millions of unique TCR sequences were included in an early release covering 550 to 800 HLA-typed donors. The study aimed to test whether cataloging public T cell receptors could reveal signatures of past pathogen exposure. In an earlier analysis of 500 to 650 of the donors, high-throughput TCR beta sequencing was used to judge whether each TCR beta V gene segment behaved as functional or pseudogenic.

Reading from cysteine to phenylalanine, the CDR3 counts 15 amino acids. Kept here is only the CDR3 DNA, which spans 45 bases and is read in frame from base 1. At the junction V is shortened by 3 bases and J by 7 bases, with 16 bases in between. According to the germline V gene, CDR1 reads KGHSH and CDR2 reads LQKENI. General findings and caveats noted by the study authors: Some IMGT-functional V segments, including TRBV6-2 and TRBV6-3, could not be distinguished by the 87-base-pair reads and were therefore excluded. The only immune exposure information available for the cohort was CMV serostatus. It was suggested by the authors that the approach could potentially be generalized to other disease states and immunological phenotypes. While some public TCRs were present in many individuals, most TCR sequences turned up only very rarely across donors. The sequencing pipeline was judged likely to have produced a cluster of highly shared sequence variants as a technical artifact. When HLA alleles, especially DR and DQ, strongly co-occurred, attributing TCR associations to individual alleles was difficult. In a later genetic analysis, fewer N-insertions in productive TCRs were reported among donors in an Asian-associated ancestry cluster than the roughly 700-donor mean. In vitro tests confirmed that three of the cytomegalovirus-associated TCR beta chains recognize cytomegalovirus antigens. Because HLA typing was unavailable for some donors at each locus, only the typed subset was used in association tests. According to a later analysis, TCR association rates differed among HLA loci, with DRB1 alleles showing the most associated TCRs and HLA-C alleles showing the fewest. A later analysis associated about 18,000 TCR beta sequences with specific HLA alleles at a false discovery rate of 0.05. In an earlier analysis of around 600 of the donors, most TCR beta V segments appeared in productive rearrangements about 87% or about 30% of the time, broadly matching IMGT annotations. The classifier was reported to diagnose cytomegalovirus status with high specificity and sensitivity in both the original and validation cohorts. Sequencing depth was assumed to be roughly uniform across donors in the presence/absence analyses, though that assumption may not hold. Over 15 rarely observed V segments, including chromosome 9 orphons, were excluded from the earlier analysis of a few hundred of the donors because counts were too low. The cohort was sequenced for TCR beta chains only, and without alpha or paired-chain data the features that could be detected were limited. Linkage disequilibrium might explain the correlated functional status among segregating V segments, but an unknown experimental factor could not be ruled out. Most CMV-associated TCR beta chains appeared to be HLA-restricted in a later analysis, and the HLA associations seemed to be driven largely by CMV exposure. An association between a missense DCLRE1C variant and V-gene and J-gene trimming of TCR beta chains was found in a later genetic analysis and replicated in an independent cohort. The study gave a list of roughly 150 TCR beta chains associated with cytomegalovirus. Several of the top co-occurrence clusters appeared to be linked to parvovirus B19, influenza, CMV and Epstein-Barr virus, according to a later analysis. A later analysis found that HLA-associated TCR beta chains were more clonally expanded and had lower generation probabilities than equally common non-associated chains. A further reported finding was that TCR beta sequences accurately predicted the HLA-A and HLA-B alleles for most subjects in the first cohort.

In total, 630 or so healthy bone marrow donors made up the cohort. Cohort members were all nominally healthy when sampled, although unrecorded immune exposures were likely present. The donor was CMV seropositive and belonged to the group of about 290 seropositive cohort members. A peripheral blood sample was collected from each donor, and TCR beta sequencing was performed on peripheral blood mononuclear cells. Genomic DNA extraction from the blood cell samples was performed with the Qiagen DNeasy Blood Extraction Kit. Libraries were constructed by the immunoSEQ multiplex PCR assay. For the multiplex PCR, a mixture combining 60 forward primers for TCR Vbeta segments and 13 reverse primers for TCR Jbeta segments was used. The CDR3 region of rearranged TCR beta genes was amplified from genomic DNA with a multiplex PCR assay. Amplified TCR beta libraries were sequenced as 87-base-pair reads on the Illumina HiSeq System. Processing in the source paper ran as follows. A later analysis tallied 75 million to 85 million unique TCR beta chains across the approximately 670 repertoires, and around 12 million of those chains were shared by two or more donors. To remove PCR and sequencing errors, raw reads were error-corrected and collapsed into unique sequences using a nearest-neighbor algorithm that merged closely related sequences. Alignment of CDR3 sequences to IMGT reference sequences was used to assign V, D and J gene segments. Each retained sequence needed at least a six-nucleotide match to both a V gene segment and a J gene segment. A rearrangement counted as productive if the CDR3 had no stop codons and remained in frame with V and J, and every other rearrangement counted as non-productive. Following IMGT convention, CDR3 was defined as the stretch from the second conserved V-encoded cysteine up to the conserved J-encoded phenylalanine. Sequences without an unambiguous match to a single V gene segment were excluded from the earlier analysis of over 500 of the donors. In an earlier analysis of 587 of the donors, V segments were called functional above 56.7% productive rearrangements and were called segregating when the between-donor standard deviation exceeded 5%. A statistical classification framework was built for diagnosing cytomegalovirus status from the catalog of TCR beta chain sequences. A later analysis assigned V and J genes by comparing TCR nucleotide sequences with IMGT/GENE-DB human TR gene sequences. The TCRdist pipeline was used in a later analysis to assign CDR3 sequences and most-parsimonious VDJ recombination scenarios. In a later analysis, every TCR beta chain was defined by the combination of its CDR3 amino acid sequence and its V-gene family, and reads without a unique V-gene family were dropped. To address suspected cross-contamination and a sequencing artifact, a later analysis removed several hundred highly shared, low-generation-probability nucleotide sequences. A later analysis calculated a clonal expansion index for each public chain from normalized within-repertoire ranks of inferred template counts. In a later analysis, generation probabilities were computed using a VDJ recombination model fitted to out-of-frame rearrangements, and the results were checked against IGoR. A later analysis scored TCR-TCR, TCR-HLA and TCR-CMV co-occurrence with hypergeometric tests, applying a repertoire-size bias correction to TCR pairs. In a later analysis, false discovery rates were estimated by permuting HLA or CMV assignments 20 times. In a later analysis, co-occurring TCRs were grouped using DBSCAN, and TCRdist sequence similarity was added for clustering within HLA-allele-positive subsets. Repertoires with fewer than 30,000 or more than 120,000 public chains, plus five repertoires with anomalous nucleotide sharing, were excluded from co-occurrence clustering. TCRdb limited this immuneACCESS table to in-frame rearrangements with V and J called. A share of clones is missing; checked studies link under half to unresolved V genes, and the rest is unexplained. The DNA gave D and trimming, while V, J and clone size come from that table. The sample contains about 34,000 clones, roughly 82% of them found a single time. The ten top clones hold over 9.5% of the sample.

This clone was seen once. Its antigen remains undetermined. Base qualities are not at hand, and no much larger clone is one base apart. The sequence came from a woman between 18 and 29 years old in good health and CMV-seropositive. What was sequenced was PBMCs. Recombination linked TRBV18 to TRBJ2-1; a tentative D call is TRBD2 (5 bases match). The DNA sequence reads TGTGCCAGCTCACCGTCGGCTAGCCGGAGGAATGAGCAGTTCTTC. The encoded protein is CASSPSASRRNEQFF.